These 32 T cell receptor beta chains share one sample of origin, sequenced in a study of control samples from healthy donors and cancer patients. Some clones are missing from TCRdb's copy, which holds only in-frame ones; the method was immunoSEQ multiplex PCR. The data contain around 130,000 clones, 80% to 90% of them singletons. Sequenced material: blood. Receptors were obtained from a man in his fifties in good health.

CDR3 nucleotide sequence: TGTGCCAGCAGCGCCGCCGGGACACTCGACGCTGAAGCTTTCTTT. Its protein product is CASSAAGTLDAEAFF. The chain links TRBV11-3 to TRBJ1-1; possibly TRBD1 for D (6 bases). V lost 5 bases and J lost 6, with 19 bases in between. From germline, CDR1 is SGHNT and CDR2 YENEEA. The CDR3 is made up of 15 amino acids.

The CDR3 DNA reads as TGTGCCAGTAGTCGGGTAAATAGCAATCAGCCCCAGCATTTT. Its protein product is CASSRVNSNQPQHF. The chain is built from TRBV19 and TRBJ1-5; the D is unclear. In germline, CDR1 is LNHDA, CDR2 SQIVND (reference sequence). The V end lost 5 bases, the J end lost 0 bases, and 8 bases lay between the germline ends. This CDR3 spans 14 amino acids. Supplemented by reference TRBV19 and TRBJ1-5, the full variable domain reads DGGITQSPKYLFRKEGQNVTLSCEQNLNHDAMYWYRQDPGQGLRLIYYSQIVNDFQKGDIAEGYSVSREKKESFPLTVTSAQKNPTAFYLCASSRVNSNQPQHFGDGTRLSIL.

The chain links TRBV5-6 to TRBJ2-7; the D gene is possibly TRBD1 (5 bases). There are 13 residues in the CDR3. From germline, CDR1 is SGHDT and CDR2 YYEEEE. The germline V and J ends were trimmed by 9 bases and 3 bases, with 16 bases remaining between them. CDR3 amino acids: CATRAGFGYEQYF. DNA for the CDR3: TGTGCCACCAGGGCCGGGTTCGGCTACGAGCAGTACTTC.

CDR3 in amino acids: CASSYDRVAGVQETQYF. Here the CDR3 DNA reads TGTGCCAGCAGCTACGACAGGGTGGCAGGTGTCCAAGAGACCCAGTACTTC. The chain is built from TRBV5-6 and TRBJ2-5, with 7 bases fitting TRBD1. The J segment lost 1 base and the V segment lost 3 bases, leaving 12 bases of the junction unmatched. CDR3 length: 17 residues. Germline V lookup: CDR1 SGHDT, CDR2 YYEEEE.

The chain links TRBV6-2 or TRBV6-3 to TRBJ2-1, with D tentatively TRBD2 (6 bases). Germline CDR1 is MNHEY and CDR2 is SVGEGT. CDR3 length equals 15 residues. V was pared by 6 bases and J by 6 bases, with 18 bases between. The CDR3 loop is CASSVPVVGGNEQFF. The CDR3 coding sequence is TGTGCCAGCAGCGTACCCGTGGTGGGAGGCAATGAGCAGTTCTTC.

CDR3 sequence reads: CASSALTGGRHEAFF. The CDR3 DNA is TGTGCCAGTAGTGCCCTAACAGGGGGCCGCCATGAAGCTTTCTTT. This sequence joins TRBV19 and TRBJ1-1; TRBD1 aligns across 9 bases. CDR1 and CDR2 (germline): LNHDA, SQIVND (reference sequence). This CDR3 has 15 residues. V was clipped by 5 bases and J by 7 bases; unmatched bases: 11.

This clone showed up just once. The CDR3 DNA reads as TGTGCCAGCAGCCCGCGAGGCCGGGACAGGGGGCCTGACTATGGCTACACCTTC. Amino acid sequence: CASSPRGRDRGPDYGYTF. The genes are TRBV11-3 and TRBJ1-2; 12 bases fit TRBD1. Germline loops: CDR1 SGHNT, CDR2 YENEEA. The ends lost 5 bases at V and 3 bases at J; junction bases unmatched: 13. CDR3 length: 18 residues. Supplemented by reference TRBV11-3 and TRBJ1-2, the full variable domain reads EAGVVQSPRYKIIEKKQPVAFWCNPISGHNTLYWYLQNLGQGPELLIRYENEEAVDDSQLPKDRFSAERLKGVDSTLKIQPAELGDSAVYLCASSPRGRDRGPDYGYTFGSGTRLTVV.

The CDR3 DNA is TGTGCTAGTGGTTCCCTTAACACCGGGGAGCTGTTTTTT. Its translation is CASGSLNTGELFF. J is TRBJ2-2 and V is TRBV12-5; no clear D gene. Looked up from germline, CDR1 is LGHNT and CDR2 is FRNRAP. The V end was cut by 4 bases, the J end by 2 bases, with 5 bases between. The CDR3 consists of 13 residues.

The J gene is TRBJ1-1, the V gene TRBV12-3 or TRBV12-4; the D is unclear. The germline V and J ends were trimmed by 1 base and 9 bases, with 12 bases remaining between them. The CDR3 consists of 13 residues. DNA for the CDR3: TGTGCCAGCAGTTTAGGGCCGGGTGGGAAAGCTTTCTTT. Protein sequence: CASSLGPGGKAFF.

V and J are TRBV7-9 and TRBJ1-4, with D possibly being TRBD1 (5 bases). Trimming removed 6 bases from V and 0 bases from J, with 14 bases in between. Germline V lookup: CDR1 SEHNR, CDR2 FQNEAQ (reference sequence). CDR3 length equals 16 residues. The CDR3 bases are TGTGCCAGCAGTCTGGGACGCGTATCAACTAATGAAAAACTGTTTTTT. Its protein product is CASSLGRVSTNEKLFF.

V usage is TRBV27 and J usage is TRBJ1-1; D is unclear. Germline V CDR1 and CDR2: MNHEY, SMNVEV (reference sequence). This CDR3 has 15 residues. V was cut by 7 bases and J by 1 base, with 16 bases left in between. The CDR3 region is CASNQGRSPNTEAFF. CDR3 bases: TGTGCCAGCAACCAAGGACGGAGTCCGAACACTGAAGCTTTCTTT.

This clone was recorded only once. The chain recombines TRBV27 with TRBJ2-3; the D gene is possibly TRBD2 (6 bases). Germline CDR1 reads MNHEY; CDR2 reads SMNVEV (reference sequence). The CDR3 has 12 residues. Trimming removed 9 bases from V and 3 bases from J, with 10 bases in between. CDR3 nucleotide sequence: TGTGCCAGTACGGGAGCTACAGATACGCAGTATTTT. Its protein product is CASTGATDTQYF.

The gene calls are TRBV2 and TRBJ2-3; D gene ambiguous. The germline gives CDR1 SNHLY, CDR2 FYNNEI. The CDR3 is made up of 10 amino acids. V was shortened by 7 bases and J by 5 bases, with 4 bases between the two germline ends. The CDR3 sequence: CASKRDTQYF. In DNA, the CDR3 is TGTGCCAGCAAGAGAGATACGCAGTATTTT.

J is TRBJ1-2 and V is TRBV7-2; TRBD1 agrees at 12 bases. Germline V gene data show CDR1 as SGHTA and CDR2 as FQGNSA. There are 15 residues in the CDR3. With V trimmed by 5 bases and J by 7 bases, 8 bases remained unmatched. The CDR3 here is CASSIWGQGASGYTF. CDR3 coding DNA: TGTGCCAGCAGCATTTGGGGACAGGGGGCATCTGGCTACACCTTC.

The chain recombines TRBV30 with TRBJ2-6, with 7 bases matching TRBD1. The J segment lost 0 bases and the V segment lost 3 bases, leaving 2 bases of the junction unmatched. The CDR3 totals 15 residues. Germline V CDR1 and CDR2: GTSNPN, SVGIG (reference sequence). The CDR3 sequence: CAWRRQGSGANVLTF. The CDR3 DNA reads TGTGCCTGGAGGCGACAGGGCTCTGGGGCCAACGTCCTGACTTTC.

This chain links TRBV9 with TRBJ2-4, with D unclear. V was pared by 0 bases and J by 8 bases, with 9 bases between. The CDR3 contains 13 residues. Germline assignment: CDR1 SGDLS and CDR2 YYNGEE. The CDR3 loop reads CASSVGEADIQYF. CDR3 sequence (DNA): TGTGCCAGCAGCGTAGGCGAGGCAGACATTCAGTACTTC.

This rearrangement joins TRBV15 to TRBJ1-2; no clear D. V gave up 5 bases and J gave up 9 bases, with 19 bases separating them. Germline V gives CDR1 LNHNV, CDR2 YYDKDF (reference sequence). This CDR3 has 14 amino acids. DNA for the CDR3: TGTGCCACCAGCCGGCCCCCAGAAACTATGCGCTACACCTTC. Its translation: CATSRPPETMRYTF.

This chain joins TRBV4-3 and TRBJ1-1, with D unresolved. This CDR3 contains 15 residues. Per germline, CDR1 LGHNA and CDR2 YSLEER. V was clipped by 0 bases and J by 4 bases, with 12 bases between them. The CDR3 nucleotides are TGCGCCAGCAGCCAAGATCTTTGGGCAGGCACTGAAGCTTTCTTT. Translation: CASSQDLWAGTEAFF.

This clone was found once. The chain recombines TRBV6-5 with TRBJ2-3; 7 bases agree with TRBD2. The CDR3 sequence is 15 residues long. Germline CDR1 is MNHEY and CDR2 is SVGAGI. The V segment lost 0 bases and the J segment 4 bases; nucleotides outside the gene matches: 4. The CDR3 loop is CASSYSGRGADTQYF. CDR3 coding DNA: TGTGCCAGCAGTTACTCGGGCCGGGGGGCAGATACGCAGTATTTT.

The V and J genes are TRBV5-1 and TRBJ2-3; a weak D match, TRBD2 (6 bases). This CDR3 has 15 residues. Germline V CDR1 and CDR2: SGHRS, YFSETQ. V lost 4 bases and J 0 bases, leaving 12 bases between the germline ends. As DNA, the CDR3 is TGCGCCAGCAGCAGCTCTAGCGTTAGCACAGATACGCAGTATTTT. Translated: CASSSSSVSTDTQYF. Using reference TRBV5-1 and TRBJ2-3 for the parts outside the CDR3, the full variable domain is KAGVTQTPRYLIKTRGQQVTLSCSPISGHRSVSWYQQTPGQGLQFLFEYFSETQRNKGNFPGRFSGRQFSNSRSEMNVSTLELGDSALYLCASSSSSVSTDTQYFGPGTRLTVL.

This chain uses TRBV3-1 (or the pseudogene TRBV3-2) with TRBJ1-5; possible D gene TRBD1, 6 bases. The CDR3 is 15 residues long. Trimming took 5 bases from V and 0 from J, leaving 11 bases between them. The V gene's germline CDR1 is LGHDT and CDR2 YNNKEL (reference sequence). The CDR3 sequence is CASSETGYSNQPQHF. CDR3 sequence (DNA): TGTGCCAGCAGCGAGACAGGATATAGCAATCAGCCCCAGCATTTT.

This sequence joins TRBV20-1 and TRBJ1-1; D may be TRBD1 (6 bases). Trimming cost V 3 bases and J 1 base, with 12 bases left between them. The germline V gene has CDR1 DFQATT and CDR2 SNEGSKA (reference sequence). CDR3 size: 14 residues. The CDR3 here is CSASVVRGNTEAFF. The CDR3 coding sequence is TGCAGTGCTAGTGTAGTCAGGGGGAACACTGAAGCTTTCTTT.

This clone was counted once. V is TRBV6-4 and J is TRBJ1-2; 7 bases are shared with TRBD1. From germline, CDR1 is MRHNA and CDR2 SNTAGT. Unmatched junction bases numbered 11, after V lost 6 bases and J lost 4 bases. The CDR3 is 15 amino acids. The CDR3 DNA reads as TGTGCCAGCAGGCTTGAACCGACAGGGATCTATGGCTACACCTTC. This gives the protein CASRLEPTGIYGYTF.

The V and J genes are TRBV5-5 and TRBJ1-4; weak D call: TRBD1 (6 bases). In germline, CDR1 is SGHKS, CDR2 YYEKEE (reference sequence). This CDR3 contains 14 residues. Trimming took off 4 bases at V and 7 bases at J, with 14 bases between the two ends. This CDR3 reads CASSLTGLGEKLFF. The CDR3 bases are TGTGCCAGCAGCCTGACAGGTCTCGGTGAAAAACTGTTTTTT.

This rearrangement joins TRBV6-2 or TRBV6-3 to TRBJ1-2; perhaps TRBD1 as D (6 bases). The V end was cut by 2 bases, the J end by 4 bases, with 14 bases between. Germline loops: CDR1 MNHEY, CDR2 SVGEGT. The CDR3 is 15 amino acids. The CDR3 region is CASSYPFQGFYGYTF. CDR3 nucleotide sequence: TGTGCCAGCAGTTACCCCTTCCAGGGGTTCTATGGCTACACCTTC.

The chain employs TRBV5-1 and TRBJ2-7; D is undetermined. This CDR3 contains 14 residues. Germline lookup yields CDR1 SGHRS and CDR2 YFSETQ. V gave up 0 bases and J gave up 2 bases, with 9 bases separating them. The CDR3 loop is CASSLVAVTYEQYF. The CDR3 coding sequence is TGCGCCAGCAGCTTGGTCGCGGTAACCTACGAGCAGTACTTC. Full variable domain (missing parts from reference TRBV5-1 and TRBJ2-7): KAGVTQTPRYLIKTRGQQVTLSCSPISGHRSVSWYQQTPGQGLQFLFEYFSETQRNKGNFPGRFSGRQFSNSRSEMNVSTLELGDSALYLCASSLVAVTYEQYFGPGTRLTVT.

The CDR3 here is CSAAMDSLVGGNTIYF. In DNA form, the CDR3 reads TGCAGCGCTGCGATGGACAGCCTGGTAGGAGGAAACACCATATATTTT. This chain connects TRBV29-1 to TRBJ1-3; maybe TRBD1 (6 bases). The CDR3 loop spans 16 amino acids. Trimming pared 7 bases from V and 4 bases from J, leaving 23 bases between. Germline CDR1 and CDR2: SQVTM and ANQGSEA.

V usage is TRBV5-6 and J usage is TRBJ2-7, with unresolved D. Germline CDR1 and CDR2: SGHDT and YYEEEE. This CDR3 has 15 residues. V was clipped by 2 bases and J by 5 bases, with 17 bases between them. The DNA for the CDR3 is TGTGCCAGCAGCTTACCGGGTAATCTCGGAAACGAGCAGTACTTC. Translated: CASSLPGNLGNEQYF.

The V call is TRBV12-5, the J call TRBJ2-3; 7 nucleotides match TRBD1. Trimming cost V 1 base and J 1 base; bases outside gene matches: 8. The germline CDR1 and CDR2 sequences are LGHNT and FRNRAP. The CDR3 extends over 17 amino acids. In DNA form, the CDR3 reads TGTGCTAGTGGTTTGGACGGGACAGTTAGACGCACAGATACGCAGTATTTT. It specifies CASGLDGTVRRTDTQYF.

This sequence joins TRBV29-1 and TRBJ1-2; a possible D gene is TRBD1 (5 bases). This CDR3 is built from 12 residues. With 5 bases removed from V and 4 bases from J, the gap between germline ends came to 11 bases. Germline values: CDR1 SQVTM, CDR2 ANQGSEA. CDR3: CSVQKTGYGYTF. DNA for the CDR3: TGCAGCGTTCAAAAAACAGGCTATGGCTACACCTTC.

The sample holds a few counts of this clone. The chain couples TRBV5-1 to TRBJ1-1; D is uncertain. CDR1 and CDR2 from the germline V gene are SGHRS and YFSETQ. This CDR3 is built from 14 residues. V lost 0 bases and J lost 6, with 12 bases in between. Here the CDR3 reads CASSLDTGLSEAFF. CDR3 nucleotide sequence: TGCGCCAGCAGCTTGGACACGGGTTTGTCTGAAGCTTTCTTT.

This clone has more than one count but fewer than ten. The chain joins TRBV5-1 to TRBJ2-5; D possibly corresponds to TRBD1 (5 bases). This CDR3 has 15 amino acids. Germline values: CDR1 SGHRS, CDR2 YFSETQ. Trimming removed 1 base at V and 5 bases at J, with 15 bases between. The CDR3: CASSLLGRVIETQYF. Here the CDR3 DNA reads TGCGCCAGCAGCTTGTTGGGCAGGGTGATCGAGACCCAGTACTTC.